The TCR beta chain described here comes from a study of PD-L1 blockade in urothelial cancer. Study-wide background: Blood samples contained a median about 150,000 T cells.

Trimming cost V 0 bases and J 4 bases, with 10 bases left between them. Germline CDR1 and CDR2: GTSNPN and SVGIG (reference sequence). The length of the CDR3 is 13 residues. Time point indicated: peripheral blood 6 weeks after treatment start. Patients were living with locally advanced or metastatic urothelial carcinoma. Here immunoSEQ multiplex PCR was the method, and the copy in TCRdb shows in-frame clones only, minus some. The sample records 75,000 to 95,000 clones, about 91% being singletons. The specimen was PBMCs, collected around atezolizumab (anti-PD-L1) treatment. V is TRBV30 and J is TRBJ2-7; perhaps TRBD2 as D (6 bases). The source of this sequence is a woman older than 75 with urothelial cancer. The CDR3: CAWSVGSAYEQYF. The CDR3 DNA follows: TGTGCCTGGAGTGTCGGGAGCGCTTACGAGCAGTACTTC.